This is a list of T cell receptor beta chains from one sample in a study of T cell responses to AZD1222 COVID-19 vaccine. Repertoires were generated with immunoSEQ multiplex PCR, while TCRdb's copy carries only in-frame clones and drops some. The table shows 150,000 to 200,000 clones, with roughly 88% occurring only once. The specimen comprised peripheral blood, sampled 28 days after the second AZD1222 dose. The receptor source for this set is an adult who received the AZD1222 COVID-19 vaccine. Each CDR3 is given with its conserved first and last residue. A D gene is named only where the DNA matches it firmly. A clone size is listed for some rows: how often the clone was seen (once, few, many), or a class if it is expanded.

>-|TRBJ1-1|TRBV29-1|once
CSAETGGTEAFF
TGCAGCGCCGAAACCGGGGGGACTGAAGCTTTCTTT
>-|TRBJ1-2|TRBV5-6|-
CASSLDGGGGSGYTF
TGTGCCAGCAGCTTGGATGGAGGAGGGGGGAGTGGCTACACCTTC
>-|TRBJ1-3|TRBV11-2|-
CASSLEGSTGNTIYF
TGTGCCAGCAGCTTAGAGGGCAGCACTGGAAACACCATATATTTT
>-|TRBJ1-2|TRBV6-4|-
CASSRREGPMINYGYTF
TGTGCCAGCAGTAGACGAGAAGGACCGATGATCAACTATGGCTACACCTTC
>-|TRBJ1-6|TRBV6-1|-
CASSEILRKLHF
TGTGCCAGCAGTGAAATCTTGCGGAAACTCCACTTT
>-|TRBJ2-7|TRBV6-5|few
CASSLAGASSYEQYF
TGTGCCAGCAGTTTAGCAGGCGCAAGCTCCTACGAGCAGTACTTC
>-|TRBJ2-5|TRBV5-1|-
CASSSTLMKTGRGSETQYF
TGCGCCAGCAGCTCTACTCTTATGAAGACAGGAAGAGGATCAGAGACCCAGTACTTC
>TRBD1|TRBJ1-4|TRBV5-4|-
CASRNQGQGAEKLFF
TGTGCCAGCAGAAATCAAGGACAGGGGGCTGAAAAACTGTTTTTT
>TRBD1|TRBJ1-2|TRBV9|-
CASSIQTGQGSYGYTF
TGTGCCAGCAGCATACAGACGGGACAGGGGAGCTATGGCTACACCTTC
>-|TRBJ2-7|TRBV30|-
CAWSGGRVYEQYF
TGTGCCTGGAGTGGGGGCAGGGTCTACGAGCAGTACTTC
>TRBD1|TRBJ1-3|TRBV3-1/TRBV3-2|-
CASSLGGPGSSGNTIYF
TGTGCCAGCAGCCTAGGGGGCCCAGGGAGCTCTGGAAACACCATATATTTT
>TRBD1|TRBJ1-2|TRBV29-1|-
CSVERQGAYGYTF
TGCAGCGTTGAGAGGCAGGGGGCTTATGGCTACACCTTC
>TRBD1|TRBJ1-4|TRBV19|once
CASSIGQGVEKLFF
TGTGCCAGTAGTATAGGACAGGGGGTTGAAAAACTGTTTTTT
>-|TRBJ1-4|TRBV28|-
CASSSSLEKLFF
TGTGCCAGCAGTTCCTCGTTGGAAAAACTGTTTTTT
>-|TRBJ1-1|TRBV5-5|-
CASSLGVGNTEAFF
TGTGCCAGCAGCTTGGGGGTAGGTAACACTGAAGCTTTCTTT
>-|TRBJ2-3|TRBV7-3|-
CASSGGGTDTQYF
TGTGCCAGCAGCGGAGGAGGGACAGATACGCAGTATTTT
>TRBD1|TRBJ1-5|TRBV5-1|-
CASSRTGNSNQPQHF
TGCGCCAGCTCCCGGACAGGGAATAGCAATCAGCCCCAGCATTTT
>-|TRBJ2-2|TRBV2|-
CASSEALGWQGWTGELFF
TGTGCCAGCAGTGAAGCGCTTGGTTGGCAGGGTTGGACCGGGGAGCTGTTTTTT
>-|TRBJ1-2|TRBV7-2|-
CASSFFPGTNYGYTF
TGTGCCAGCAGCTTCTTCCCGGGGACTAACTATGGCTACACCTTC
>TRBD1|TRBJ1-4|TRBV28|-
CASSLPGQTNEKLFF
TGTGCCAGCAGTCTACCGGGACAGACTAATGAAAAACTGTTTTTT
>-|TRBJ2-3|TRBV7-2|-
CASSLSRGGGTDTQYF
TGTGCCAGCAGCTTATCGCGGGGTGGCGGGACAGATACGCAGTATTTT
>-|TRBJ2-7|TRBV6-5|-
CASSYHPLRWGWEQYF
TGTGCCAGCAGTTACCACCCACTTCGATGGGGCTGGGAGCAGTACTTC
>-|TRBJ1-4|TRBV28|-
CASRNGMWEKLFF
TGTGCCAGCAGAAACGGGATGTGGGAAAAACTGTTTTTT
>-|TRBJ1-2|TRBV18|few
CASSPGDVMDGYTF
TGTGCCAGCTCACCAGGGGATGTGATGGATGGCTACACCTTC
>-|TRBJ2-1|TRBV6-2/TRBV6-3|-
CASSTTAGYTFEFF
TGTGCCAGCAGTACGACCGCGGGGTATACTTTCGAGTTCTTC
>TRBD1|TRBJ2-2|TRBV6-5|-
CASSLYRGYTGELFF
TGTGCCAGCAGCCTTTACAGGGGGTACACCGGGGAGCTGTTTTTT
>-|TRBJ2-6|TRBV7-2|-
CASSLVLASGANVLTF
TGTGCCAGCAGCTTAGTTTTGGCCTCTGGGGCCAACGTCCTGACTTTC
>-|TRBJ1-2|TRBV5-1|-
CASSLGYGNYGYTF
TGCGCCAGCAGCTTGGGATACGGGAACTATGGCTACACCTTC
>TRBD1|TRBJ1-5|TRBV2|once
CASSGGQPYSNQPQHF
TGTGCCAGCAGTGGGGGACAGCCCTATAGCAATCAGCCCCAGCATTTT